This T cell receptor beta chain was observed in a study of blood T cell repertoires in COVID-19 (dated by TCRdb to the early 2020s). The study in broad terms: Samples covering the acute and convalescent phases of COVID-19 were provided by collaborators in the United States, Italy and Spain. The prospective study material was composed of cDNA or gDNA derived from T cells, B-cell-depleted T cells, or PBMCs. The dataset comprised deeply sampled blood TCRbeta repertoires from subjects exposed to, actively infected with, or recovered from COVID-19. The repertoires were released in a freely available public database intended as a resource for research on the immune response to SARS-CoV-2. The samples were drawn from the first 160 participants of the ongoing ImmuneRACE study and from 1,254 subjects provided by 6 global collaborators. Nearly every sample came with metadata listing a de-identified subject ID, COVID-19 status, age in years and sex. Where available, HLA class I and class II types were obtained from metadata supplied by the sample provider rather than from assay-based typing. The paper's findings and limits, for the study overall: The amount of clinical and demographic metadata varied by source and participant and was provided uncurated.

V trim: 2 bases; J trim: 3 bases; unmatched bases: 7. CDR1 and CDR2 are drawn from the germline V gene (reference sequence): GTSNPN, SVGIG. Including cysteine and phenylalanine, the CDR3 has 15 amino acids. Left in the record is the CDR3 DNA by itself, 45 bases read in frame from the first base. Participants in the prospective study were enrolled through a virtual design, were aged roughly 18 to 100 years, and lived in fewer than 30 United States geographic areas. In the prospective study, cohorts were assigned on the basis of participant-reported clinical history obtained from a screening survey and a study questionnaire. In the prospective study, whole blood, serum and a nasopharyngeal or oropharyngeal swab were collected from each participant by mobile phlebotomists. Over a roughly 2-month period, participants in the prospective study had the option of providing additional blood draws and questionnaires. Blood samples from the prospective study were shipped frozen or at room temperature prior to DNA extraction.

The immunoSEQ Assay, a bias-controlled multiplex PCR, was used to amplify TCRbeta CDR3 regions from genomic DNA. In the source study's methods: The number of nucleated cells in each sample was estimated by amplification of reference gene primers within the assay. To quantify the absolute abundance of each unique TCRbeta CDR3 rearrangement, sequence reads were collapsed and filtered. Productive Simpson clonality was computed per sample as the square root of Simpson's diversity index over productive rearrangements. The table comes from immuneACCESS by way of TCRdb, which keeps in-frame sequences with V and J called. Part of the clones is missing from these tables; in studies checked, under half for an unresolved V gene and the rest for unknown reasons. The V and J calls and clone size come from that table; D and trimming were worked out from the DNA. The table for this sample lists under 500,000 clones; 70% to 90% of them were counted only once. Approximately 2% of the sample lies in the top ten.

Of note for this clone: This receptor's antigen is unknown. Within one base of it there is no much larger clone, and no base qualities were kept.

This sequence originates from a woman aged 18-29 years with acute COVID-19. Sequenced: PBMCs or T cells enriched from blood (not recorded which). This chain is built from TRBV30 and TRBJ2-3, with 8 bases aligning to TRBD1. The CDR3 is CAWSRAGGMTDTQYF. The nucleotide sequence reads as follows: TGTGCCTGGAGTCGAGCAGGGGGCATGACAGATACGCAGTATTTT. With the rest looked up from the reference TRBV30 and TRBJ2-3 genes rather than sequenced, the full variable domain is SQTIHQWPATLVQPVGSPLSLECTVEGTSNPNLYWYRQAAGRGLQLLFYSVGIGQISSEVPQNLSASRPQDRQFILSSKKLLLSDSGFYLCAWSRAGGMTDTQYFGPGTRLTVL.